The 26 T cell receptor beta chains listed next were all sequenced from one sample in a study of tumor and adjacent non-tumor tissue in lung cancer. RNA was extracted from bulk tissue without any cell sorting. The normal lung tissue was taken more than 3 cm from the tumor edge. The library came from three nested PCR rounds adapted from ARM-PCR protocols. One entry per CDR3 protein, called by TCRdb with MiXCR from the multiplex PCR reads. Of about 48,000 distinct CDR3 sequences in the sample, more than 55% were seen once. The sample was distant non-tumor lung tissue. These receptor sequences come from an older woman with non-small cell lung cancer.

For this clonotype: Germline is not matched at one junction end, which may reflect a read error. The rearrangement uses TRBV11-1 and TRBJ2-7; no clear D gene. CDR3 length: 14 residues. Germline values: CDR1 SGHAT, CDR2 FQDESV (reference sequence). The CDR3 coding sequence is TGTGCCAGCAGTTTCGAAGCAGGTCGGTATGAGCGGTACTTC. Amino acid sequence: CASSFEAGRYERYF.

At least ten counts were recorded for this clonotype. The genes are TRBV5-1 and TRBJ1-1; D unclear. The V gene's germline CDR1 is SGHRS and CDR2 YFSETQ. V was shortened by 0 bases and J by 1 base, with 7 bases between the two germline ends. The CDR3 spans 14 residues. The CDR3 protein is CASSLDTQNTEAFF. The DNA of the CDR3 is TGCGCCAGCAGCTTGGACACTCAGAACACTGAAGCTTTCTTT.

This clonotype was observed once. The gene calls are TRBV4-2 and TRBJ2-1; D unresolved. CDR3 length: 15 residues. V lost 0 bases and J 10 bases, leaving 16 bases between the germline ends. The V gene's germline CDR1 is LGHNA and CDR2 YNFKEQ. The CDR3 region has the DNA TGTGCCAGCAGCCAAGATGGGATGGAGAATAAAGAGCAGTTCTTC. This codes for CASSQDGMENKEQFF.

The CDR3 reads CASSYGQDPEQYF. The CDR3 DNA reads as TGTGCCAGTAGCTATGGACAGGACCCCGAGCAGTACTTC. The V call is TRBV6-1, the J call TRBJ2-7; 7 bases line up with TRBD1. The CDR3 runs to 13 residues. The germline V gene encodes CDR1 MNHNS and CDR2 SASEGT. V shed 9 bases, J shed 6 bases, and the junction held 11 bases outside the gene matches.

The CDR3 DNA follows: TGCGCCAGCAGCCTAGGGACAGGGGGTTCGGTCAATGAGCAGTTCTTC. Translation gives CASSLGTGGSVNEQFF. The rearrangement uses TRBV5-1 and TRBJ2-1, with TRBD1 matching 11 bases. V trimming: 4 bases; J trimming: 6 bases; junction bases outside the gene matches: 9. This CDR3 is 16 amino acids long. The germline CDR1 and CDR2 sequences are SGHRS and YFSETQ. The complete variable domain, with remaining parts taken from reference TRBV5-1 and TRBJ2-1, reads KAGVTQTPRYLIKTRGQQVTLSCSPISGHRSVSWYQQTPGQGLQFLFEYFSETQRNKGNFPGRFSGRQFSNSRSEMNVSTLELGDSALYLCASSLGTGGSVNEQFFGPGTRLTVL.

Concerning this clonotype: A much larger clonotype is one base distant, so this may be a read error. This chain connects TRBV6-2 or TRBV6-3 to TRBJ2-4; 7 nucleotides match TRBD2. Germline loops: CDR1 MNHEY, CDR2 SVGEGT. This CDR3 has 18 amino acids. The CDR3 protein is CASSYGGGRVEGKNVQYF. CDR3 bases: TGTGCCAGCAGTTACGGTGGCGGGAGAGTTGAGGGCAAAAACGTTCAGTACTTC.

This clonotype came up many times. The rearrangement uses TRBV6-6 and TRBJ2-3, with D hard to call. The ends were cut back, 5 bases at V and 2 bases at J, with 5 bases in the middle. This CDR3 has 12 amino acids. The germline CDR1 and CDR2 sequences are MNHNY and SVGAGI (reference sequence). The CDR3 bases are TGTGCCAGCAGTCGACCCACAGATACGCAGTATTTT. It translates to CASSRPTDTQYF.

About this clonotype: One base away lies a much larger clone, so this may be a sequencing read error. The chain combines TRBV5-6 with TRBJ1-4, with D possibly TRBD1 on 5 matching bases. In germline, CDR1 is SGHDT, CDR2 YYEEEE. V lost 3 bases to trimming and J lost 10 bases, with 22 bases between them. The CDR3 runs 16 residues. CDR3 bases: TGTGCCAGCAGCTCTTGGTCCGAGACAGCTATCGGAAAACTGTTTTTT. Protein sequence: CASSSWSETAIGKLFF.

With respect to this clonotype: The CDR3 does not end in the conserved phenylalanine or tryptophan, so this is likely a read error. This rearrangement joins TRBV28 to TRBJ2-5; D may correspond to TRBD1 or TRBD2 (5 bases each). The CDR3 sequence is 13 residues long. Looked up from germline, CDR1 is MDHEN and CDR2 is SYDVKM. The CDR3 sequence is CVSSGGTTETQYS. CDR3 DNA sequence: TGTGTCAGCAGTGGGGGAACCACAGAGACCCAGTACTCC.

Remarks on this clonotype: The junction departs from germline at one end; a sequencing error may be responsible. For the CDR3, the DNA is TGTGCCACCACGGGACAGGGTCGCATCGAGCAGTATTTC. Translated, it gives CATTGQGRIEQYF. V gene TRBV6-5 combines with J gene TRBJ2-7, with 9 nucleotides matching TRBD1. The CDR3 loop spans 13 amino acids. In germline, CDR1 is MNHEY, CDR2 SVGAGI.

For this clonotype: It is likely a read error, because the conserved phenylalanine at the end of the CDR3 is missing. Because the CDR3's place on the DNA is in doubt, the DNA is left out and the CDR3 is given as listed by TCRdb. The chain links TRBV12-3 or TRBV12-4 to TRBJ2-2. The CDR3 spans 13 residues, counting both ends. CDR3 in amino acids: CANSESGTGELFC.

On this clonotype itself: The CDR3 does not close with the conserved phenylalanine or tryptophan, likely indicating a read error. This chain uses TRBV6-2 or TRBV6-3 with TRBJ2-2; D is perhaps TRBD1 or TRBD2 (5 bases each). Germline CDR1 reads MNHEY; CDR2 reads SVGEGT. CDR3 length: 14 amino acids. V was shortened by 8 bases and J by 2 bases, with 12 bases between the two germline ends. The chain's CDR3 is CASSGTLNTGELFL. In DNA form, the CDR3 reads TGTGCCAGCTCCGGGACCCTCAACACCGGGGAGCTGTTTCTT.

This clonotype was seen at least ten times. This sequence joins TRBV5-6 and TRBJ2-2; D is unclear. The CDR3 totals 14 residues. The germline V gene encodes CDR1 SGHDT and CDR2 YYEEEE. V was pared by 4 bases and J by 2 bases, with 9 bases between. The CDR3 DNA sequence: TGTGCCAGCAGCCTTACACGAAACACCGGGGAGCTGTTTTTT. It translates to CASSLTRNTGELFF. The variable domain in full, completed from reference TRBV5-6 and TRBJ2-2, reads DAGVTQSPTHLIKTRGQQVTLRCSPKSGHDTVSWYQQALGQGPQFIFQYYEEEERQRGNFPDRFSGHQFPNYSSELNVNALLLGDSALYLCASSLTRNTGELFFGEGSRLTVL.

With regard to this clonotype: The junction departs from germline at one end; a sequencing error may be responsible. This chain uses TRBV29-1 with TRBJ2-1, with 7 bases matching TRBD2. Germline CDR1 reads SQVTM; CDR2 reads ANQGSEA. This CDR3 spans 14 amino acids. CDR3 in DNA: TGCAGCGTTCGGGACTACAAGGGGAACAATAAGCAGTTCTTC. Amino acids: CSVRDYKGNNKQFF.

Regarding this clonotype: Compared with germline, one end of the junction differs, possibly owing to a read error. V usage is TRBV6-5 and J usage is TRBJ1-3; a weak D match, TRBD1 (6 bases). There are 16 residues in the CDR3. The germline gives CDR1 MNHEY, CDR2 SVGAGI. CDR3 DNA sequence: TGTGGCAGCAGCAAGGGACGGACAGAATCTGGAAACACCATATATTTT. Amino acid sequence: CGSSKGRTESGNTIYF.

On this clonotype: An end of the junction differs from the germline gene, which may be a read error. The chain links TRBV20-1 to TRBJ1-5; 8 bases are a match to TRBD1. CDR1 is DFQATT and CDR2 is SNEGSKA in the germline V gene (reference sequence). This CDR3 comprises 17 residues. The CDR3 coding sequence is TGCAGTGCCAGAGATGACAGGGGTGGGTGTAGCAATCAGCCCCAGCATTTT. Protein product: CSARDDRGGCSNQPQHF.

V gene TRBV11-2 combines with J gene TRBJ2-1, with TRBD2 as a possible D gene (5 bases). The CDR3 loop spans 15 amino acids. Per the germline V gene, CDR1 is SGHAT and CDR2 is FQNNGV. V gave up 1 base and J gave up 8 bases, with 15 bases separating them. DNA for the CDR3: TGTGCCAGCAGCTTAGTGGGGAGATCTAGTCATGAGCAGTTCTTC. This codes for CASSLVGRSSHEQFF.

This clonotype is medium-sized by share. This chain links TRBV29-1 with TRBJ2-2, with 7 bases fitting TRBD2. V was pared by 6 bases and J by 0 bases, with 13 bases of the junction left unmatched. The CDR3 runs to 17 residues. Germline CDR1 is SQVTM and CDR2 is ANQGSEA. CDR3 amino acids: CSVQGGGSGTNTGELFF. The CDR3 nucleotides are TGCAGCGTCCAAGGTGGGGGGAGCGGGACGAACACCGGGGAGCTGTTTTTT.

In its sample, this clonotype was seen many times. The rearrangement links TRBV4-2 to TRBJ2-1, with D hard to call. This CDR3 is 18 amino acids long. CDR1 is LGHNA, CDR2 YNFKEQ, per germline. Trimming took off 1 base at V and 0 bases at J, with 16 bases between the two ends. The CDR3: CASSQGSLGGPSYNEQFF. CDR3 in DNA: TGTGCCAGCAGCCAAGGATCCCTTGGCGGCCCCTCCTACAATGAGCAGTTCTTC.

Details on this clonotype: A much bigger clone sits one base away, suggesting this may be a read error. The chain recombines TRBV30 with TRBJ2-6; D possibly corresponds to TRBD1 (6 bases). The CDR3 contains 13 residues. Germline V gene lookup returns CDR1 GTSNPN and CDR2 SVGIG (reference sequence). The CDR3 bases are TGTGCCGGAACAGGGTCTGGGGCCGACGTCCTGACTTTC. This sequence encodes CAGTGSGADVLTF. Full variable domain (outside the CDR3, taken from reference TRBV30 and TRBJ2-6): SQTIHQWPATLVQPVGSPLSLECTVEGTSNPNLYWYRQAAGRGLQLLFYSVGIGQISSEVPQNLSASRPQDRQFILSSKKLLLSDSGFYLCAGTGSGADVLTFGAGSRLTVL.

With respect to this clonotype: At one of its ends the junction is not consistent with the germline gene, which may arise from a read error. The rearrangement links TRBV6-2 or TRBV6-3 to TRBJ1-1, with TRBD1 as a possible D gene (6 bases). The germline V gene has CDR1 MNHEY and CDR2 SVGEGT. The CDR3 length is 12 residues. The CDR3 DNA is TGTGCCACCCTCGGGGGGCTTACTGGAGCTTTCTTT. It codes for CATLGGLTGAFF.

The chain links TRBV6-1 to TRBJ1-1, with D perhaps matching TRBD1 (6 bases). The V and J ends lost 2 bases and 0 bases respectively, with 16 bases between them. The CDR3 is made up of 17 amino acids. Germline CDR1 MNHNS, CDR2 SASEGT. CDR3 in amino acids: CASSERGRRFVNTEAFF. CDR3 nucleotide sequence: TGTGCCAGCAGTGAACGGGGGCGGAGGTTTGTGAACACTGAAGCTTTCTTT.

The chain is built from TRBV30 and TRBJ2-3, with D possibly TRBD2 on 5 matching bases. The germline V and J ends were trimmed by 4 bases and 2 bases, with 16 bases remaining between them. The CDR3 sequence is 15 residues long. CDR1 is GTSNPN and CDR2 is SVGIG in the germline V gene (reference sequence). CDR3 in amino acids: CAWNCGGGNTDTQYF. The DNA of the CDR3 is TGTGCCTGGAATTGCGGCGGAGGAAACACAGATACGCAGTATTTT.

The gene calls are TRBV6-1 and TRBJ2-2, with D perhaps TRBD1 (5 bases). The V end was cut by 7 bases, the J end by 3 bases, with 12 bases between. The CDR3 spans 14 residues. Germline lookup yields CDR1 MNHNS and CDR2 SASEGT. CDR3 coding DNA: TGTGCCAGCATTTTACAGGCGGACACCGGGGAGCTGTTTTTT. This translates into CASILQADTGELFF.

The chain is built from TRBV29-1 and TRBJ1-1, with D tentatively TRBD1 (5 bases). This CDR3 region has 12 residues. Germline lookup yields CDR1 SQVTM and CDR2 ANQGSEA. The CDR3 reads CGLRYGGTEAFF. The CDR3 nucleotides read TGCGGCCTGCGATATGGGGGCACTGAAGCTTTCTTT. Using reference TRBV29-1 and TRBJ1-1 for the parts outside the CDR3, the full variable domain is SAVISQKPSRDICQRGTSLTIQCQVDSQVTMMFWYRQQPGQSLTLIATANQGSEATYESGFVIDKFPISRPNLTFSTLTVSNMSPEDSSIYLCGLRYGGTEAFFGQGTRLTVV.

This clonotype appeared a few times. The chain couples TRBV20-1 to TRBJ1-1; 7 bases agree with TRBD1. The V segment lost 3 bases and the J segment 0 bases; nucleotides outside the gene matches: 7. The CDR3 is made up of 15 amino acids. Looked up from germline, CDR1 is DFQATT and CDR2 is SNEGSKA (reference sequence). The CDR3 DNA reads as TGCAGTGCTAGTCCTCGGACAGGAGTGAACACTGAAGCTTTCTTT. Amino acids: CSASPRTGVNTEAFF.